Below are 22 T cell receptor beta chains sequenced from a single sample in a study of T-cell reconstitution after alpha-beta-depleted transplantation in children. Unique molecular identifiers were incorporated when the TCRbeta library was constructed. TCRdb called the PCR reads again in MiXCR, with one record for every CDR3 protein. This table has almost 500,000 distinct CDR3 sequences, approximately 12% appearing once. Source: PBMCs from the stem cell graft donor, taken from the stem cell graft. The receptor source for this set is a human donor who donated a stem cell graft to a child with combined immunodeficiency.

The CDR3 DNA is TGCAGCGTTGGGGGCATGGGTACGCAGTATTTT. Its translation is CSVGGMGTQYF. This chain joins TRBV29-1 and TRBJ2-3; perhaps TRBD1 as D (5 bases). The CDR3 totals 11 residues. The germline V gene encodes CDR1 SQVTM and CDR2 ANQGSEA. Between the trimmed V and J ends, which lost 4 bases and 8 bases, there was a span of 10 bases.

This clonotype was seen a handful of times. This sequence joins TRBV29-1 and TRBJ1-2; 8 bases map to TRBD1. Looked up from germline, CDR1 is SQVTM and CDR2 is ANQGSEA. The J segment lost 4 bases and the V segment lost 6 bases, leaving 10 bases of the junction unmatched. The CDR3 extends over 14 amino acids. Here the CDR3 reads CSVTQGANGYGYTF. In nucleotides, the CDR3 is TGCAGCGTAACCCAGGGGGCGAACGGCTATGGCTACACCTTC.

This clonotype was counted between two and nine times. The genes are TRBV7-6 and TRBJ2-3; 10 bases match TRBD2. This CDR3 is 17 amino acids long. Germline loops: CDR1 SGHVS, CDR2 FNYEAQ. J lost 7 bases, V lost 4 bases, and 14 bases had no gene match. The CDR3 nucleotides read TGTGCCAGCAGCTCAATTAAAGCGGGGGGGCTGGGGCATACGCAGTATTTT. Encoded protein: CASSSIKAGGLGHTQYF.

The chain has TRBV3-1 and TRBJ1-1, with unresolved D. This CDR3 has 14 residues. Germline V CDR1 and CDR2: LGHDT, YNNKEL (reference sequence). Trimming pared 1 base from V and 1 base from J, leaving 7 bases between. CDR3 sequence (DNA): TGTGCCAGCAGCCAAGGGGTCAGGAACACTGAAGCTTTCTTT. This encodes CASSQGVRNTEAFF.

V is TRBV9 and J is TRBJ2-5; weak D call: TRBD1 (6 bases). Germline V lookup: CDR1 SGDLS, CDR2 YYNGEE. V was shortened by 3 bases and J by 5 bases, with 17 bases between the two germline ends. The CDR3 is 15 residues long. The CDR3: CASSAWAGASETQYF. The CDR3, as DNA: TGTGCCAGCAGCGCCTGGGCAGGGGCTTCGGAGACCCAGTACTTC.

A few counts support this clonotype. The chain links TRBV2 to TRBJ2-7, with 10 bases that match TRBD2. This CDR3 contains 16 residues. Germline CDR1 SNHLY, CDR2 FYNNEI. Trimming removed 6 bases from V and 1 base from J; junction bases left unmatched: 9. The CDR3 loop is CASSGRLAGPSYEQYF. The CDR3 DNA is TGTGCCAGCAGCGGCCGACTAGCGGGTCCATCCTACGAGCAGTACTTC.

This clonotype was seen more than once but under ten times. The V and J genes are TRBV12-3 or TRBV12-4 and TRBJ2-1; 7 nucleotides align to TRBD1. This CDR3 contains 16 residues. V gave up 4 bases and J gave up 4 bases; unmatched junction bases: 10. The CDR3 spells CASSSLQGKRYNEQFF. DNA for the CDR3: TGTGCCAGCAGTTCATTACAGGGGAAACGGTACAATGAGCAGTTCTTC.

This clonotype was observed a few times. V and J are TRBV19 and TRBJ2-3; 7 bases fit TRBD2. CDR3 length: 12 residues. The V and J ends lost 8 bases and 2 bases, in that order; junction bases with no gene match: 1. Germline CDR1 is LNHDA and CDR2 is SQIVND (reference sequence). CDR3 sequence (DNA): TGTGCCAGTGGGAGGGCCACAGATACGCAGTATTTT. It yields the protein CASGRATDTQYF.

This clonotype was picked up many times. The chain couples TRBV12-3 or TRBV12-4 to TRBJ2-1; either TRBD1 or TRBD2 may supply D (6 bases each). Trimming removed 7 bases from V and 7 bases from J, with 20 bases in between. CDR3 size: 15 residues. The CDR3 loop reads CASTLGGSFLNEQFF. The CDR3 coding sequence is TGTGCCAGCACCCTGGGGGGCTCCTTCCTGAATGAGCAGTTCTTC.

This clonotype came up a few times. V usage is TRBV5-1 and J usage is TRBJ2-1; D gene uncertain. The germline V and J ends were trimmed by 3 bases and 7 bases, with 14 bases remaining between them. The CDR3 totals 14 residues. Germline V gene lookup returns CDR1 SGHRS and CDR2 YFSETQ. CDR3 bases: TGCGCCAGCAGCTCCGGATTAGGGCCTAATGAGCAGTTCTTC. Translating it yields CASSSGLGPNEQFF.

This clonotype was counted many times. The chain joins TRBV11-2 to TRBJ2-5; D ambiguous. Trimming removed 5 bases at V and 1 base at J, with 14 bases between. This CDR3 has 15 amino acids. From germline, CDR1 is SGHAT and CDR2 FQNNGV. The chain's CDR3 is CASSPTAGLQETQYF. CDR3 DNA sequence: TGTGCCAGCAGCCCCACCGCCGGTCTCCAAGAGACCCAGTACTTC.

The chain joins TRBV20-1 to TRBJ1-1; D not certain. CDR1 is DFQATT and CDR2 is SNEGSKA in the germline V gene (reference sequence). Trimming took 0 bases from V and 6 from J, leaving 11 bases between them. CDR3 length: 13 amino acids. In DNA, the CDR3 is TGCAGTGCTAGAGACCCGACCTTAGCTGAAGCTTTCTTT. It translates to CSARDPTLAEAFF.

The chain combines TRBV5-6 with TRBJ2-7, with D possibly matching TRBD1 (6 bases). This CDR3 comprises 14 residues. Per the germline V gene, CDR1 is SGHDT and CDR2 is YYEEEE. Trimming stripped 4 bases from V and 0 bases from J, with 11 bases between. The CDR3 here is CASSVVGGSYEQYF. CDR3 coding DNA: TGTGCCAGCAGCGTGGTAGGGGGCTCCTACGAGCAGTACTTC.

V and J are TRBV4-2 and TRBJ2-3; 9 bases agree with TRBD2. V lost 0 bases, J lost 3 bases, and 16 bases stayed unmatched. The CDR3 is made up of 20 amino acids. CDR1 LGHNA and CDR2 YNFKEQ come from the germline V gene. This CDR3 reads CASSQDGAGGLEGGTDTQYF. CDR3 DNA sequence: TGTGCCAGCAGCCAAGACGGAGCGGGAGGACTAGAAGGGGGGACAGATACGCAGTATTTT.

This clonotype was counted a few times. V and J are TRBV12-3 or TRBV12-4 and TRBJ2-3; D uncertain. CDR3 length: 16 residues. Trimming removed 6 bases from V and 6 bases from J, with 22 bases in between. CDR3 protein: CASSNWGGGLVDTQYF. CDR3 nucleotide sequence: TGTGCCAGCAGCAATTGGGGTGGCGGCCTGGTGGATACGCAGTATTTT.

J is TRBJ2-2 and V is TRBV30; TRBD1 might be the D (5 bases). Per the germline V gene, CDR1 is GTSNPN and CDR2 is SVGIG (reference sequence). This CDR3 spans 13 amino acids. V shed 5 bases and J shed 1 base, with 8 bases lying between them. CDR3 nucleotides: TGTGCCTGGTCCACAGGGAACACCGGGGAGCTGTTTTTT. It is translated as CAWSTGNTGELFF. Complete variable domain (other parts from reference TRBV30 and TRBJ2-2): SQTIHQWPATLVQPVGSPLSLECTVEGTSNPNLYWYRQAAGRGLQLLFYSVGIGQISSEVPQNLSASRPQDRQFILSSKKLLLSDSGFYLCAWSTGNTGELFFGEGSRLTVL.

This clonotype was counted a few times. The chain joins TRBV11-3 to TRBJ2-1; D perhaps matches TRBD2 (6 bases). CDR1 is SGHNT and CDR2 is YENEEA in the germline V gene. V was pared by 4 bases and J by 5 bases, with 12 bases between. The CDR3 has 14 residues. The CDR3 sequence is CASSSLGGNNEQFF. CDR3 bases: TGTGCCAGCAGCTCCCTGGGGGGAAACAATGAGCAGTTCTTC.

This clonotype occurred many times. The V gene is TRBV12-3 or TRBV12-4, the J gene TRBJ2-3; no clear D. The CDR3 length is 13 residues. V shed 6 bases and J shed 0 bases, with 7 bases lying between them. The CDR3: CASRPASTDTQYF. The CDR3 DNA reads TGTGCCAGCAGGCCCGCTAGCACAGATACGCAGTATTTT.

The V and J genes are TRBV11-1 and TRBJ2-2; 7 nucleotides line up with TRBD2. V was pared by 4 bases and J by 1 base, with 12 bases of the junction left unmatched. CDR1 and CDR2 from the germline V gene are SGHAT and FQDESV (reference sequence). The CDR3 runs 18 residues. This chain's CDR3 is CASSSAVGGRVNTGELFF. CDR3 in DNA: TGTGCCAGCAGCTCCGCCGTGGGGGGGAGAGTGAACACCGGGGAGCTGTTTTTT.

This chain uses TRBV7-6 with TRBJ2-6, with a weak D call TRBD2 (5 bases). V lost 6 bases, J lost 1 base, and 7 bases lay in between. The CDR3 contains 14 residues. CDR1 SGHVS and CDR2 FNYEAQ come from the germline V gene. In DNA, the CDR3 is TGTGCCAGCAGTAGGGAGTCTGGGGCCAACGTCCTGACTTTC. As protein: CASSRESGANVLTF.

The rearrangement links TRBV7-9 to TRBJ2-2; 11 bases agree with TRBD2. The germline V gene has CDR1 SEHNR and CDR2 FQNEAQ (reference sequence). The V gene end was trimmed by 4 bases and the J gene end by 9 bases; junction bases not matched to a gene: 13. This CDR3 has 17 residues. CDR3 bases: TGTGCCAGCAGCTCTAATGTCGGGACTAGCGGACTTCGGGAGCTGTTTTTT. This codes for CASSSNVGTSGLRELFF.

The CDR3 reads CSALAPSGSQETQYF. The CDR3 DNA is TGCAGTGCCCTGGCCCCTAGCGGGAGCCAAGAGACCCAGTACTTC. V gene TRBV20-1 combines with J gene TRBJ2-5; the match to TRBD2 covers 10 bases. The CDR3 totals 15 residues. The junction had 8 bases not matched to a gene; V was cut back by 6 bases and J by 1 base. The V gene's germline CDR1 is DFQATT and CDR2 SNEGSKA (reference sequence).